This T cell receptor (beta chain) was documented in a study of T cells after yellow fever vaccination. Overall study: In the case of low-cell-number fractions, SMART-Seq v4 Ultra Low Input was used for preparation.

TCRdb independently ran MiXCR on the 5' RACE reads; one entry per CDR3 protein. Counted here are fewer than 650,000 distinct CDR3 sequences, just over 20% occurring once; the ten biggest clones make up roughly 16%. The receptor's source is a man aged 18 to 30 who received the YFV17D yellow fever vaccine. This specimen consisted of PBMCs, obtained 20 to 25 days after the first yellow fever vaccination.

The CDR3 DNA sequence: TGCGCCAGCACCTCCGAGGGGGATAGCGGGGGCTACGAGCAGTACTTC. Translation gives CASTSEGDSGGYEQYF. This rearrangement joins TRBV5-1 to TRBJ2-7; 9 nucleotides align to TRBD2. The CDR3 loop spans 16 amino acids. Germline CDR1 reads SGHRS; CDR2 reads YFSETQ. The ends lost 6 bases at V and 3 bases at J; junction bases unmatched: 13.